Listed below are T cell receptor beta chains from one sample, sequenced in a study of blood T cell repertoires in COVID-19. The protocol was immunoSEQ multiplex PCR, while the TCRdb copy is restricted to in-frame clones and leaves out a portion. The table has about 140,000 clones, around 88% seen once. Material: peripheral blood. The origin of the receptors is a woman aged 60-75 years with acute or convalescent COVID-19. CDR3s include the opening cysteine and the closing phenylalanine or tryptophan. A D gene is named only where the DNA matches it firmly. Clone size is not always given. Where it is, it says once, few, many or a class for expanded clones.

v_call	d_call	clone_size	j_call	cdr3_length	cdr3_aa	cdr3_nt
TRBV29-1	.	.	TRBJ2-1	13	CSAAGTGDNEQFF	TGCAGCGCAGCCGGGACGGGGGACAATGAGCAGTTCTTC
TRBV19	TRBD1	.	TRBJ1-5	16	CASKRDRGYSNQPQHF	TGTGCCAGTAAGCGGGACAGGGGATATAGCAATCAGCCCCAGCATTTT
TRBV29-1	.	.	TRBJ1-1	13	CSVAPDGGTEAFF	TGCAGCGTTGCCCCGGACGGCGGGACTGAAGCTTTCTTT
TRBV28	.	.	TRBJ1-2	17	CASSLGGINPPNYGYTF	TGTGCCAGCAGTTTAGGCGGCATCAACCCTCCCAACTATGGCTACACCTTC
TRBV19	.	once	TRBJ2-7	16	CASSSPGQRSSYEQYF	TGTGCCAGTAGTTCACCCGGACAGCGAAGCTCCTACGAGCAGTACTTC
TRBV18	.	.	TRBJ2-5	12	CASSRAIETQYF	TGTGCCAGCTCACGGGCCATTGAGACCCAGTACTTC
TRBV19	TRBD1	.	TRBJ1-2	15	CASSNTGTGGKSYTF	TGTGCCAGTAGTAACACCGGGACAGGGGGCAAAAGCTACACCTTC
TRBV19	.	.	TRBJ1-4	15	CASSIGGSKNEKLFF	TGTGCCAGTAGTATAGGCGGCAGTAAAAATGAAAAACTGTTTTTT
TRBV6-5	TRBD1	.	TRBJ2-3	16	CASSSLRDRGTDTQYF	TGTGCCAGCAGTTCTCTCCGGGACAGGGGGACAGATACGCAGTATTTT
TRBV7-2	.	.	TRBJ2-7	15	CASSLSVSSSYEQYF	TGTGCCAGCAGCTTATCTGTGTCCAGCTCCTACGAGCAGTACTTC
TRBV6-5	.	.	TRBJ1-4	14	CASSTDRTYEKLFF	TGTGCCAGCAGTACCGACAGAACATATGAAAAACTGTTTTTT